These 26 T cell receptor beta chains were all obtained from the same sample, sequenced in a study of cytomegalovirus exposure and HLA in healthy donors. TCRdb's table, derived via immunoSEQ multiplex PCR, lists solely in-frame clones and lacks some. Of about 180,000 clones in the sample, roughly 86% are singletons; the top ten hold 2% to 3%. Sequenced: PBMCs. The source of these receptors is a man in his late teens or twenties in good health and CMV-seropositive.

V gene TRBV14 combines with J gene TRBJ2-7, with D unclear. Germline loops: CDR1 SGHDN, CDR2 FVKESK. This CDR3 is built from 12 residues. Trimming removed 4 bases from V and 0 bases from J, with 4 bases in between. CDR3 nucleotides: TGTGCCAGCAGCCGGAGCTCCTACGAGCAGTACTTC. This codes for CASSRSSYEQYF. The variable domain in full, completed from reference TRBV14 and TRBJ2-7, reads EAGVTQFPSHSVIEKGQTVTLRCDPISGHDNLYWYRRVMGKEIKFLLHFVKESKQDESGMPNNRFLAERTGGTYSTLKVQPAELEDSGVYFCASSRSSYEQYFGPGTRLTVT.

This chain joins TRBV11-1 and TRBJ2-2; D gene unclear. This CDR3 has 12 amino acids. The V gene lost 2 bases and the J gene lost 7 bases, with 5 bases spanning the gap. Germline V gene lookup returns CDR1 SGHAT and CDR2 FQDESV (reference sequence). The CDR3 DNA is TGTGCCAGCAGCTTAAACTTCGGGGAGCTGTTTTTT. This translates into CASSLNFGELFF. The entire variable domain, with the rest obtained from reference TRBV11-1 and TRBJ2-2, is as follows: EAEVAQSPRYKITEKSQAVAFWCDPISGHATLYWYRQILGQGPELLVQFQDESVVDDSQLPKDRFSAERLKGVDSTLKIQPAELGDSAMYLCASSLNFGELFFGEGSRLTVL.

The CDR3 DNA sequence: TGTGCCAGCAGTAGACTACAGGGCGGCAACACTGAAGCTTTCTTT. It yields the protein CASSRLQGGNTEAFF. The rearrangement joins TRBV6-5 to TRBJ1-1; tentative D call: TRBD1 (6 bases). This CDR3 has 15 amino acids. With 5 bases removed from V and 2 bases from J, the gap between germline ends came to 15 bases. Germline loops: CDR1 MNHEY, CDR2 SVGAGI.

The chain carries TRBV2 and TRBJ2-3; 13 bases are a match to TRBD2. The length of the CDR3 is 15 residues. The germline CDR1 and CDR2 sequences are SNHLY and FYNNEI. Losses at the gene ends were 7 bases for V and 4 bases for J; bases not matched to a gene: 5. CDR3 DNA sequence: TGTGCCAGCATTACGACTAGCGGGAGGTCAGATACGCAGTATTTT. It encodes CASITTSGRSDTQYF.

The J gene is TRBJ2-7, the V gene TRBV6-5; 9 nucleotides agree with TRBD1. Trimming at V came to 2 bases and at J to 7 bases, leaving 9 bases not matched to a gene. CDR1 is MNHEY and CDR2 is SVGAGI in the germline V gene. This CDR3 region has 15 residues. The CDR3 protein is CASSYQGTGLREQYF. For the CDR3, the DNA is TGTGCCAGCAGTTACCAGGGGACAGGGCTAAGGGAGCAGTACTTC.

V usage is TRBV4-3 and J usage is TRBJ2-2; TRBD2 agrees at 13 bases. Germline lookup yields CDR1 LGHNA and CDR2 YSLEER. V trimming: 2 bases; J trimming: 5 bases; junction bases outside the gene matches: 5. The CDR3 runs 17 residues. The CDR3 loop reads CASSQPMGLAGTGELFF. Written as DNA, the CDR3 is TGCGCCAGCAGCCAACCTATGGGACTAGCGGGGACCGGGGAGCTGTTTTTT.

The rearrangement joins TRBV5-1 to TRBJ2-7; 8 bases align to TRBD1. The CDR3 totals 14 residues. J lost 3 bases, V lost 2 bases, and 4 bases had no gene match. Germline V gene lookup returns CDR1 SGHRS and CDR2 YFSETQ. The DNA for the CDR3 is TGCGCCAGCAGCTTACAGGGGGAAGGCTACGAGCAGTACTTC. It translates to CASSLQGEGYEQYF.

The J gene is TRBJ1-1, the V gene TRBV4-2; 10 bases map to TRBD1. V was pared by 7 bases and J by 3 bases, with 8 bases of the junction left unmatched. The CDR3 covers 15 residues. Germline V gene lookup returns CDR1 LGHNA and CDR2 YNFKEQ. CDR3 loop: CASTGTGVGHTEAFF. The CDR3 DNA reads TGTGCCAGCACAGGGACAGGGGTAGGGCACACTGAAGCTTTCTTT.

The V call is TRBV5-1, the J call TRBJ2-7; 7 nucleotides align to TRBD2. Looked up from germline, CDR1 is SGHRS and CDR2 is YFSETQ. CDR3 length: 15 residues. The V and J ends lost 4 bases and 4 bases, in that order; junction bases with no gene match: 11. This CDR3 reads CASSHGGGALYEQYF. The CDR3 nucleotides are TGCGCCAGCAGCCACGGGGGAGGGGCTTTGTACGAGCAGTACTTC.

The chain uses TRBV5-5 and TRBJ2-2; a possible D gene is TRBD2 (5 bases). This CDR3 has 15 amino acids. V was clipped by 3 bases and J by 7 bases, with 16 bases between them. Germline V CDR1 and CDR2: SGHKS, YYEKEE (reference sequence). The CDR3 nucleotides read TGTGCCAGCAGCTCGACCCCACCGGGGAGCGGGGAGCTGTTTTTT. Amino acid sequence: CASSSTPPGSGELFF.

The chain recombines TRBV12-5 with TRBJ2-3, with 7 nucleotides matching TRBD2. Germline CDR1 and CDR2: LGHNT and FRNRAP. V was pared by 4 bases and J by 4 bases, with 5 bases of the junction left unmatched. The length of the CDR3 is 14 residues. The DNA of the CDR3 is TGTGCTAGTGGTTGGGGACTAACCGCAGATACGCAGTATTTT. It yields the protein CASGWGLTADTQYF.

J is TRBJ1-6 and V is TRBV18; 8 bases map to TRBD1. The germline gives CDR1 KGHSH, CDR2 LQKENI. The CDR3 consists of 16 residues. Losses at the gene ends were 4 bases for V and 3 bases for J; bases not matched to a gene: 5. The CDR3 sequence is CASSRAGTGYNSPLHF. Here the CDR3 DNA reads TGTGCCAGCTCACGCGCCGGGACAGGCTATAATTCACCCCTCCACTTT. Supplemented by reference TRBV18 and TRBJ1-6, the full variable domain reads NAGVMQNPRHLVRRRGQEARLRCSPMKGHSHVYWYRQLPEEGLKFMVYLQKENIIDESGMPKERFSAEFPKEGPSILRIQQVVRGDSAAYFCASSRAGTGYNSPLHFGNGTRLTVT.

The chain couples TRBV28 to TRBJ2-2, with D possibly TRBD2 on 6 matching bases. Germline loops: CDR1 MDHEN, CDR2 SYDVKM. CDR3 length: 16 amino acids. V was pared by 3 bases and J by 6 bases, with 17 bases between. The CDR3 reads CASSFGDLTGAGELFF. The CDR3, as DNA: TGTGCCAGCAGTTTCGGGGACTTGACGGGCGCCGGGGAGCTGTTTTTT.

This clone appeared a few times. V is TRBV2 and J is TRBJ2-7, with unresolved D. CDR1 and CDR2 from the germline V gene are SNHLY and FYNNEI. The CDR3 sequence is 10 residues long. The V end was cut by 8 bases, the J end by 6 bases, with 8 bases between. CDR3 bases: TGTGCCAGCGGTGGCGGCGAGCAGTACTTC. The encoded protein is CASGGGEQYF.

This clone was seen once. CDR3 sequence (DNA): TGTGCCAGCAGCTCAGGTTGGGGAGCTGAAGCTTTCTTT. Residues: CASSSGWGAEAFF. This sequence joins TRBV7-3 and TRBJ1-1, with D unresolved. V dropped 4 bases and J dropped 6 bases, with 12 bases sitting between them. The CDR3 extends over 13 amino acids. Germline CDR1 and CDR2: SGHTA and FQGTGA.

This chain connects TRBV19 to TRBJ1-3; no firm D call. Trimming cost V 2 bases and J 0 bases, with 8 bases left between them. CDR1 and CDR2 from the germline V gene are LNHDA and SQIVND (reference sequence). This CDR3 is built from 15 residues. The CDR3 region has the DNA TGTGCCAGTAGTATATCGGGGAGCTCTGGAAACACCATATATTTT. Translated: CASSISGSSGNTIYF.

This chain joins TRBV7-2 and TRBJ2-7, with 7 bases identical to TRBD1. Germline CDR1 and CDR2: SGHTA and FQGNSA. The V and J ends lost 0 bases and 1 base, in that order; junction bases with no gene match: 3. The CDR3 consists of 15 residues. The CDR3 loop reads CASSLATGLSYEQYF. The CDR3 DNA sequence: TGTGCCAGCAGCTTAGCGACAGGGCTTTCCTACGAGCAGTACTTC.

The CDR3 here is CASSLGQLYGYTF. The CDR3, as DNA: TGTGCCAGCAGCTTAGGACAACTCTATGGCTACACCTTC. The gene calls are TRBV5-4 and TRBJ1-2; possible D gene TRBD1, 5 bases. Germline lookup yields CDR1 SGHNT and CDR2 YYREEE (reference sequence). V was trimmed by 2 bases and J by 4 bases, leaving 9 bases between them. This CDR3 contains 13 residues.

This clone was counted a single time. J is TRBJ2-1 and V is TRBV18; 12 bases are a match to TRBD2. This CDR3 is built from 15 residues. V gave up 6 bases and J gave up 8 bases; unmatched junction bases: 8. CDR1 is KGHSH, CDR2 LQKENI, per germline. The CDR3 nucleotides read TGTGCCAGCTCGCCTACTAGCGGGAGGAGAGATGAGCAGTTCTTC. Its protein product is CASSPTSGRRDEQFF.

The chain has TRBV13 and TRBJ2-4; the D is unclear. Germline CDR1 is PRHDT and CDR2 is FYEKMQ (reference sequence). V lost 0 bases and J 9 bases, leaving 12 bases between the germline ends. The length of the CDR3 is 14 residues. The CDR3 nucleotides are TGTGCCAGCAGCTTAGGTGGCCTAGTAGGCATTCAGTACTTC. Its protein is CASSLGGLVGIQYF.

The chain joins TRBV15 to TRBJ2-7; a weak D match, TRBD2 (6 bases). In germline, CDR1 is LNHNV, CDR2 YYDKDF (reference sequence). The CDR3 loop spans 15 amino acids. The V end lost 0 bases, the J end lost 4 bases, and 13 bases lay between the germline ends. The CDR3 sequence is CATSRERGLSYEQYF. CDR3 sequence (DNA): TGTGCCACCAGCAGAGAGAGGGGACTGAGTTACGAGCAGTACTTC. The complete variable domain, with remaining parts taken from reference TRBV15 and TRBJ2-7, reads DAMVIQNPRYQVTQFGKPVTLSCSQTLNHNVMYWYQQKSSQAPKLLFHYYDKDFNNEADTPDNFQSRRPNTSFCFLDIRSPGLGDTAMYLCATSRERGLSYEQYFGPGTRLTVT.

This clone appeared a single time. J is TRBJ1-1 and V is TRBV15; no clear D. Trimming removed 0 bases at V and 7 bases at J, with 15 bases between. The germline V gene has CDR1 LNHNV and CDR2 YYDKDF (reference sequence). The CDR3 is made up of 15 amino acids. CDR3 loop: CATSRDSPVLSEAFF. The CDR3 DNA reads as TGTGCCACCAGCAGAGATAGCCCCGTCCTCAGTGAAGCTTTCTTT. Full variable domain (remainder filled in from reference TRBV15 and TRBJ1-1): DAMVIQNPRYQVTQFGKPVTLSCSQTLNHNVMYWYQQKSSQAPKLLFHYYDKDFNNEADTPDNFQSRRPNTSFCFLDIRSPGLGDTAMYLCATSRDSPVLSEAFFGQGTRLTVV.

This clone occurred a few times. The chain carries TRBV19 and TRBJ2-7, with a possible D match to TRBD1 (6 bases). CDR3 size: 13 residues. Trimming pared 4 bases from V and 6 bases from J, leaving 13 bases between. CDR1 LNHDA and CDR2 SQIVND come from the germline V gene (reference sequence). CDR3 region: CASSTTGWAEQYF. The DNA for the CDR3 is TGTGCCAGTAGTACGACAGGCTGGGCCGAGCAGTACTTC.

V is TRBV30 and J is TRBJ1-6, with 7 bases aligning to TRBD1. This CDR3 comprises 15 residues. Germline V lookup: CDR1 GTSNPN, CDR2 SVGIG (reference sequence). V lost 2 bases, J lost 9 bases, and 10 bases stayed unmatched. CDR3: CAWSKPGQQISPLHF. In DNA form, the CDR3 reads TGTGCCTGGAGTAAACCGGGACAGCAAATTTCACCCCTCCACTTT.

This clone was seen a handful of times. This chain connects TRBV5-8 to TRBJ2-7, with D possibly being TRBD2 (6 bases). This CDR3 has 14 residues. Germline V gene lookup returns CDR1 SGHTS and CDR2 YDEGEE. Trimming shortened V by 1 base and J by 0 bases, and 8 bases separated the two germline ends. CDR3 nucleotide sequence: TGTGCCAGCAGCTTGTACGGGAGCTCCTACGAGCAGTACTTC. This translates into CASSLYGSSYEQYF.

This clone was counted between two and nine times. V gene TRBV4-3 combines with J gene TRBJ1-2; D is perhaps TRBD1 (5 bases). The V gene's germline CDR1 is LGHNA and CDR2 YSLEER. V dropped 0 bases and J dropped 8 bases, with 13 bases sitting between them. The CDR3 spans 14 residues. The CDR3 spells CASSQDAGHKGYTF. The CDR3 coding sequence is TGCGCCAGCAGCCAAGATGCAGGGCACAAGGGCTACACCTTC.